Below are 9 T cell receptor beta chains sequenced from a single sample in a study of neurological immune-mediated disorders. MiXCR was run by TCRdb on the 5' RACE reads, yielding one entry per CDR3 protein. This sample has some 78,000 distinct CDR3 sequences, with about 5.5% found just once. The material sequenced was PBMCs. Receptors originate from a woman aged 30 to 39 with multiple sclerosis.

In its sample, this clonotype was seen many times. The chain uses TRBV24-1 and TRBJ2-1, with TRBD1 matching 7 bases. J lost 8 bases, V lost 3 bases, and 6 bases had no gene match. CDR1 is KGHDR and CDR2 is SFDVKD in the germline V gene. The CDR3 spans 14 residues. CDR3 in DNA: TGTGCCACCAGTGATACGACAGGGTCGGATGAGCAGTTCTTC. Residues: CATSDTTGSDEQFF.

This clonotype has a count of ten or more. The rearrangement joins TRBV12-3 or TRBV12-4 to TRBJ2-4; the match to TRBD2 covers 8 bases. The CDR3 is made up of 13 amino acids. The V and J ends lost 3 bases and 7 bases, in that order; junction bases with no gene match: 2. Here the CDR3 reads CASSFGGGNIQYF. DNA of the CDR3: TGTGCCAGCAGTTTCGGGGGGGGGAACATTCAGTACTTC.

This clonotype was seen repeatedly, ten times or more. The chain employs TRBV9 and TRBJ2-7; TRBD2 agrees at 15 bases. Per germline, CDR1 SGDLS and CDR2 YYNGEE. There are 16 residues in the CDR3. With 4 bases clipped from V and 4 bases from J, the junction kept 6 bases outside the gene matches. The CDR3 protein is CASSPGTSGRKYEQYF. The CDR3 DNA follows: TGTGCCAGCAGCCCCGGGACTAGCGGGAGGAAGTACGAGCAGTACTTC.

This clonotype was seen repeatedly, ten times or more. This rearrangement joins TRBV10-3 to TRBJ2-1; D is possibly TRBD1 or TRBD2 (5 bases each). The CDR3 loop spans 14 amino acids. V lost 8 bases to trimming and J lost 0 bases, with 11 bases between them. From germline, CDR1 is ENHRY and CDR2 SYGVKD. CDR3 amino acids: CAIGDGRSYNEQFF. The CDR3 nucleotides read TGTGCCATCGGGGACGGGCGCTCCTACAATGAGCAGTTCTTC.

Points on this clonotype: A read error may be the cause here, since a much bigger clone is one base away. This chain joins TRBV6-1 and TRBJ2-2, with D unclear. Germline CDR1 MNHNS, CDR2 SASEGT. Trimming left V 6 bases short and J 3 bases short, with 8 bases between. This CDR3 spans 13 amino acids. For the CDR3, the DNA is TGTGCCAGCAGCGGGTGGGACACCGGGGAGCTGTTTTTT. As protein: CASSGWDTGELFF.

This clonotype was seen ten or more times. The rearrangement uses TRBV20-1 and TRBJ2-7; 11 nucleotides agree with TRBD2. Germline assignment: CDR1 DFQATT and CDR2 SNEGSKA (reference sequence). This CDR3 contains 15 residues. V was pared by 6 bases and J by 6 bases, with 13 bases of the junction left unmatched. This chain's CDR3 is CSAAILAGGEGEQYF. CDR3 bases: TGCAGTGCCGCGATCTTAGCGGGAGGGGAAGGCGAGCAGTACTTC.

This clonotype was seen ten or more times. Written as DNA, the CDR3 is TGTGCCACCAGTGAGGGTAGCACAGATACGCAGTATTTT. Translation gives CATSEGSTDTQYF. The chain recombines TRBV24-1 with TRBJ2-3; D not certain. The CDR3 length is 13 residues. The germline V gene has CDR1 KGHDR and CDR2 SFDVKD. V was pared by 4 bases and J by 0 bases, with 4 bases between.

The sample holds many counts of this clonotype. This chain uses TRBV20-1 with TRBJ2-4; 7 bases fit TRBD1. Germline CDR1 is DFQATT and CDR2 is SNEGSKA (reference sequence). Trimming at V came to 2 bases and at J to 7 bases, leaving 8 bases not matched to a gene. The CDR3 runs 14 residues. The CDR3 region is CSARMTGLRNIQYF. The CDR3 nucleotides read TGCAGTGCTAGAATGACAGGGCTCAGGAACATTCAGTACTTC.

At least ten counts were recorded for this clonotype. This rearrangement joins TRBV2 to TRBJ1-1, with a possible D match to TRBD1 (6 bases). This CDR3 has 15 residues. V gave up 8 bases and J gave up 1 base, with 17 bases separating them. The germline gives CDR1 SNHLY, CDR2 FYNNEI. The CDR3 nucleotides are TGTGCCAGCGCCACCACAGGGAAAGGGAACACTGAAGCTTTCTTT. Protein sequence: CASATTGKGNTEAFF.